This TCR beta chain was identified during a study of vaccination effects on CD4 cells after COVID-19. Overall study context: Each person got two doses of an mRNA SARS-CoV-2 vaccine, BNT162b2 or mRNA-1273.

Clones were sequenced by immunoSEQ multiplex PCR, and TCRdb holds only the in-frame ones, with some missing. The top ten clones hold roughly 24% of a sample with tens of thousands of clones, roughly 70% of them seen once. CDR3 length: 15 amino acids. From germline, CDR1 is MDHEN and CDR2 SYDVKM. V was shortened by 5 bases and J by 2 bases, with 12 bases between the two germline ends. Sequencing was preceded by expansion of antigen-specific CD4+ T cells with viral peptide pools in the ViraFEST assay. Upon completion of around 9 days in culture, CD4+ T cells were isolated. Vaccinees lacked prior SARS-CoV-2 infection and tested negative for nucleocapsid antibodies. Study-wide results and caveats: There was marked clonal contraction among infection- and vaccine-induced clones late after vaccination.

To note about this clone: Antigen unknown.

Specimen: CD4+ T cells from PBMCs cultured with HCoV-OC43 spike peptides, collected before COVID-19 vaccination. Subset: HCoV-OC43 spike overlapping peptide pool stimulation. The receptor was derived from a human donor who received a COVID-19 vaccine. The chain joins TRBV28 to TRBJ2-2; tentative D call: TRBD1 (6 bases). The CDR3 is CASSPGTPNTGELFF. The DNA of the CDR3 is TGTGCCAGCAGTCCCGGGACACCTAACACCGGGGAGCTGTTTTTT.